This entry features one T cell receptor (beta chain) sequence. The antigen is undetermined. The data derive from a study of cytomegalovirus exposure and HLA in healthy donors. Study background: The 120 validation repertoires were produced on the same platform as the 550 to 700 repertoires of the first cohort. This was reported in a later analysis.

Study findings and constraints: Subsequent analysis showed first-cohort TCR clusters tending to co-occur in 95 to 150 validation repertoires.

The CDR3 length is 15 residues. V shed 0 bases and J shed 3 bases, with 10 bases lying between them. Germline V CDR1 and CDR2: LNHNV, YYDKDF (reference sequence). Produced via immunoSEQ multiplex PCR; TCRdb's table is partial and in-frame only. The table lists tens of thousands of clones, 94% of them singletons. J is TRBJ2-3 and V is TRBV15; no firm D call. This receptor was obtained from a woman aged 18-29 years in good health and CMV-seropositive. Sequenced input: PBMCs. In DNA form, the CDR3 reads TGTGCCACCAGCAGAGAGGGCCTAAGGACAGATACGCAGTATTTT. It translates to CATSREGLRTDTQYF.